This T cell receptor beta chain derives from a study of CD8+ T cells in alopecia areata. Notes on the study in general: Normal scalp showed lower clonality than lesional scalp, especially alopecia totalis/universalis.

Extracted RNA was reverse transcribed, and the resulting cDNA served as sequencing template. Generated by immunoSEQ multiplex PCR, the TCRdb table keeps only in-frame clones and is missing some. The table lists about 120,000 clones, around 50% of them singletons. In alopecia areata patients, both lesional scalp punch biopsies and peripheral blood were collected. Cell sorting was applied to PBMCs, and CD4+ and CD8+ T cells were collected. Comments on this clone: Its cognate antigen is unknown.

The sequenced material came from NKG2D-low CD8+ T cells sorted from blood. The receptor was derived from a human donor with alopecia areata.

The CDR3, as DNA: TGTGCCAGCAGTTCGTCCGACGGGCACACCGGGGAGCTGTTTTTT. It yields the protein CASSSSDGHTGELFF. The rearrangement uses TRBV27 and TRBJ2-2; unclear D gene. CDR1 is MNHEY and CDR2 is SMNVEV in the germline V gene (reference sequence). The CDR3 is 15 residues long. With 4 bases removed from V and 3 bases from J, the gap between germline ends came to 12 bases.